The next 7 T cell receptor beta chains were all read from a single sample in a study of blood T cell repertoires in COVID-19. Here immunoSEQ multiplex PCR was the method, and the copy in TCRdb shows in-frame clones only, minus some. Altogether 150,000 to 200,000 clones are present, 88% being singletons, with the ten largest covering roughly 5.5%. Sequencing was done on a sample of peripheral blood. The receptors derive from a man aged 40-50 years with active or convalescent COVID-19.

A few counts support this clone. The chain couples TRBV19 to TRBJ2-2; tentative D call: TRBD1 (6 bases). The V and J ends lost 4 bases and 0 bases respectively, with 12 bases between them. The length of the CDR3 is 16 residues. Germline values: CDR1 LNHDA, CDR2 SQIVND (reference sequence). The CDR3: CASSTAAGANTGELFF. CDR3 sequence (DNA): TGTGCCAGTAGTACCGCCGCAGGGGCGAACACCGGGGAGCTGTTTTTT.

The V and J genes are TRBV19 and TRBJ2-1; no clear D gene. The CDR3 is 13 amino acids. The germline V gene encodes CDR1 LNHDA and CDR2 SQIVND (reference sequence). Deletions cut 3 bases from V and 3 bases from J, with 6 bases between. CDR3: CASSIIGYNEQFF. DNA of the CDR3: TGTGCCAGTAGTATTATCGGCTACAATGAGCAGTTCTTC.

This clone was counted between two and nine times. The V call is TRBV5-1, the J call TRBJ1-1; 10 nucleotides agree with TRBD1. CDR3 length: 14 amino acids. Trimming took 7 bases from V and 3 from J; bases not matched to a gene: 6. Germline CDR1 reads SGHRS; CDR2 reads YFSETQ. The CDR3 here is CASVVGTGDTEAFF. The CDR3 region has the DNA TGCGCCAGCGTCGTCGGGACAGGGGACACTGAAGCTTTCTTT.

This clone was picked up one time. V is TRBV3-1 (or the pseudogene TRBV3-2) and J is TRBJ2-1; 7 bases align to TRBD1. V was clipped by 4 bases and J by 9 bases; unmatched bases: 6. Looked up from germline, CDR1 is LGHDT and CDR2 is YNNKEL (reference sequence). This CDR3 has 13 residues. This chain's CDR3 is CASSLGTAVEQFF. In DNA form, the CDR3 reads TGTGCCAGCAGCCTAGGGACAGCCGTTGAGCAGTTCTTC.

The rearrangement joins TRBV12-5 to TRBJ2-2; 9 bases are a match to TRBD1. Germline trimming cut 1 base from V and 7 bases from J; bases unmatched to any gene: 7. This CDR3 has 16 residues. Germline V CDR1 and CDR2: LGHNT, FRNRAP. In DNA form, the CDR3 reads TGTGCTAGTGGTTTGGCCTCCGGGACAGGGATCGGGGAGCTGTTTTTT. The encoded protein is CASGLASGTGIGELFF.

The chain joins TRBV5-6 to TRBJ1-1; maybe TRBD1 (6 bases). Germline V gene data show CDR1 as SGHDT and CDR2 as YYEEEE. This CDR3 spans 14 amino acids. V was pared by 0 bases and J by 4 bases, with 10 bases between. The CDR3 here is CASSLDGGSTEAFF. The CDR3 DNA is TGTGCCAGCAGCTTGGATGGGGGCAGCACTGAAGCTTTCTTT.

This CDR3 is CASSLAGPGEPQHF. CDR3 nucleotides: TGTGCCAGCAGCTTAGCAGGGCCCGGGGAGCCCCAGCATTTT. V usage is TRBV7-9 and J usage is TRBJ1-5; the D is unclear. Germline V gene data show CDR1 as SEHNR and CDR2 as FQNEAQ (reference sequence). The V gene lost 0 bases and the J gene lost 8 bases, with 11 bases spanning the gap. The CDR3 spans 14 residues.